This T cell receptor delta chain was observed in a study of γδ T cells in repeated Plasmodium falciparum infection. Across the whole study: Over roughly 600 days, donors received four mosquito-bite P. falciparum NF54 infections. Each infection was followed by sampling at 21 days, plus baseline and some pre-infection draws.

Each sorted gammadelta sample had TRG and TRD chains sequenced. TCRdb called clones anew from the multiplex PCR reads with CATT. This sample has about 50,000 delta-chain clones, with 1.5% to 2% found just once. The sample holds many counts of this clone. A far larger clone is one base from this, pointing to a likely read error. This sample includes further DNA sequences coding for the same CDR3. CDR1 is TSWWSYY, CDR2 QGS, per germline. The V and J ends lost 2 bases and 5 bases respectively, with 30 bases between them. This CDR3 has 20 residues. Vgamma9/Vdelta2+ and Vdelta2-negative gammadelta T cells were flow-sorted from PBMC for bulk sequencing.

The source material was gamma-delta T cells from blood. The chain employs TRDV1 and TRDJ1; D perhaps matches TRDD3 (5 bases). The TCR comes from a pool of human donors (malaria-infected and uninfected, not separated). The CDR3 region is CALGENSWPSSGVLTDKLIF. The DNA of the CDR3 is TGTGCTCTTGGGGAAAACAGCTGGCCATCCTCGGGGGTCCTCACTGATAAACTCATCTTT.